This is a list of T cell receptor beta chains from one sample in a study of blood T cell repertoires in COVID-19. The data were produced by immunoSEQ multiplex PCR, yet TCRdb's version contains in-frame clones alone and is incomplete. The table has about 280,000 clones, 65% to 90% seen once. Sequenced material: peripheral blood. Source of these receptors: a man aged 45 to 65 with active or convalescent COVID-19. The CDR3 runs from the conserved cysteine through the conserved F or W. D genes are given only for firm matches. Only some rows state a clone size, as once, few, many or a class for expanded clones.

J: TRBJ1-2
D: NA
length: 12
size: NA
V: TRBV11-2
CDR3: CASSGQLYGYTF
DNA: TGTGCCAGCAGCGGACAGCTCTATGGCTACACCTTC

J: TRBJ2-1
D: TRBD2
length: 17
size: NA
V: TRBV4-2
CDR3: CASSQDTASGGLSEQFF
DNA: TGTGCCAGCAGCCAAGATACGGCTAGCGGGGGTTTAAGTGAGCAGTTCTTC

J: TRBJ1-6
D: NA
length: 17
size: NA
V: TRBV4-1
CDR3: CASSQDGRGGRNSPLHF
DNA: TGCGCCAGCAGCCAAGATGGCCGGGGAGGGCGGAATTCACCCCTCCACTTT

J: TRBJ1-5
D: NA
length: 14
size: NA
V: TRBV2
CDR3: CASSEAGGNQPQHF
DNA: TGTGCCAGCAGTGAAGCGGGGGGAAATCAGCCCCAGCATTTT

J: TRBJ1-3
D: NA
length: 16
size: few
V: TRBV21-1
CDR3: CASIQVGGIAGNTIYF
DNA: TGTGCCAGCATCCAAGTCGGGGGAATCGCAGGAAACACCATATATTTT

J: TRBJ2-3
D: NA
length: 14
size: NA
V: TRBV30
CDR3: CAWSVPSVTDTQYF
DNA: TGTGCCTGGAGTGTCCCTAGCGTCACAGATACGCAGTATTTT

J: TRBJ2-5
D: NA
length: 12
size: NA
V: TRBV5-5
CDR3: CASSSIQETQYF
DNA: TGTGCCAGCAGTTCCATCCAAGAGACCCAGTACTTC

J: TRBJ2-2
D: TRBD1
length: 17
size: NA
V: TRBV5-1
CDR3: CASSLYGTGFNDGELFF
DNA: TGCGCCAGCAGCCTGTATGGGACAGGCTTTAACGACGGGGAGCTGTTTTTT

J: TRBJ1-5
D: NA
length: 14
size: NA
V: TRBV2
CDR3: CASGGSGINQPQHF
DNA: TGTGCCAGCGGGGGGTCTGGGATCAATCAGCCCCAGCATTTT

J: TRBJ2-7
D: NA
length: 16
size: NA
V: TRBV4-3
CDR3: CASSQGPQVLSYEQYF
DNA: TGCGCCAGCAGCCAAGGCCCCCAGGTCCTCTCCTACGAGCAGTACTTC

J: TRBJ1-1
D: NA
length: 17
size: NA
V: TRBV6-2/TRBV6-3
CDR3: CASSSHRRGGPNTEAFF
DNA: TGTGCCAGCAGCTCACATCGGCGGGGGGGCCCGAACACTGAAGCTTTCTTT

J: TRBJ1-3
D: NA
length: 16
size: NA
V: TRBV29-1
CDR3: CSVGRGPNDSGNTIYF
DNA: TGCAGCGTTGGGAGGGGTCCGAACGACTCTGGAAACACCATATATTTT

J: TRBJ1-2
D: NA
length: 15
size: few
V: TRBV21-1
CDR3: CASSNWGGANYGYTF
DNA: TGTGCCAGCAGCAATTGGGGCGGCGCTAACTATGGCTACACCTTC

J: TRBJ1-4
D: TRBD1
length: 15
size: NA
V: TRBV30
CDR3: CALPPGQVGDEKLFF
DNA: TGTGCCTTACCCCCGGGACAGGTGGGGGATGAAAAACTGTTTTTT

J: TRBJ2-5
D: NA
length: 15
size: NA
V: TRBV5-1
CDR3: CASSLAVGGQETQYF
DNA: TGCGCCAGCAGCTTGGCCGTGGGAGGCCAAGAGACCCAGTACTTC

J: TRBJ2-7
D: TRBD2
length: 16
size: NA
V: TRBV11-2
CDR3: CASSTMMGGSTYEQYF
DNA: TGTGCCAGCAGCACAATGATGGGGGGGAGTACCTACGAGCAGTACTTC

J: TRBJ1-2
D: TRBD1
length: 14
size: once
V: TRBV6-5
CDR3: CASKYPGQVIHYTF
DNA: TGTGCCAGCAAATATCCGGGACAGGTTATTCACTACACCTTC

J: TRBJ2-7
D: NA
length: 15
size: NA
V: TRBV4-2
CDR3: CASSQDQLLPGEQYF
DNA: TGTGCCAGCAGCCAAGACCAACTCCTACCGGGTGAGCAGTACTTC

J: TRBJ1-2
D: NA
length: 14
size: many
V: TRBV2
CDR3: CARSKNTGPRGYTF
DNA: TGTGCCAGATCTAAAAATACAGGGCCGCGTGGCTACACCTTC

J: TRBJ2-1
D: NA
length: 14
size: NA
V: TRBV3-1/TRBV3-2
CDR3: CASSQDQLANEQFF
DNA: TGTGCCAGCAGCCAAGATCAACTAGCCAATGAGCAGTTCTTC

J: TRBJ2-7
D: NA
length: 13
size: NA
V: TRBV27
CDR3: CASSQLAPVEQYF
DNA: TGTGCCAGCAGTCAATTAGCCCCCGTCGAGCAGTACTTC

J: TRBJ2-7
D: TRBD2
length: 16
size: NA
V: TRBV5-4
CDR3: CASSFGAGGRSYEQYF
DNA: TGTGCCAGCAGCTTCGGGGCGGGAGGTAGGTCCTACGAGCAGTACTTC

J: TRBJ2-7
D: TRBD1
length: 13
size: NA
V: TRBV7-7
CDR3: CASSLGTGDEQYF
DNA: TGTGCTAGCAGCTTAGGGACAGGGGACGAGCAGTACTTC

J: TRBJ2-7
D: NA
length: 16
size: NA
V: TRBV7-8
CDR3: CASSLGGDSDAYEQYF
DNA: TGTGCCAGCAGCTTAGGGGGAGATAGTGATGCCTACGAGCAGTACTTC

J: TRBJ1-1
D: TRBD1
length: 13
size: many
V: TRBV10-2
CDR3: CASRGQSYTEAFF
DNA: TGCGCCAGCAGGGGACAGTCCTACACTGAAGCTTTCTTT

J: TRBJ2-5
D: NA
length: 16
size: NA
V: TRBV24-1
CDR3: CATSTPKGNRKETQYF
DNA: TGTGCCACCAGTACCCCAAAGGGGAACAGAAAGGAGACCCAGTACTTC

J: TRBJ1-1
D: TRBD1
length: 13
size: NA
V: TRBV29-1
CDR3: CSAVGTGGTEAFF
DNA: TGCAGCGCGGTGGGGACAGGAGGAACTGAAGCTTTCTTT

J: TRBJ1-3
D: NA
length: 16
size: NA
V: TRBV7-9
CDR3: CASSFPMRMSGNTIYF
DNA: TGTGCCAGCAGCTTTCCTATGAGGATGTCTGGAAACACCATATATTTT

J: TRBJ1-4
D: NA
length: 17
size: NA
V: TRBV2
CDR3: CASYPAGYQNKGEKLFF
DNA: TGTGCCAGCTATCCCGCAGGGTATCAAAATAAGGGTGAAAAACTGTTTTTT

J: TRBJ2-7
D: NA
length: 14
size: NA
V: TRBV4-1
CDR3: CASRVQLGGYEQYF
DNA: TGCGCCAGCAGGGTGCAGCTAGGTGGCTACGAGCAGTACTTC

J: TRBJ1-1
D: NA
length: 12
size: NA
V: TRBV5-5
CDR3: CASSPRGTEAFF
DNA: TGTGCCAGCAGCCCGCGGGGAACTGAAGCTTTCTTT

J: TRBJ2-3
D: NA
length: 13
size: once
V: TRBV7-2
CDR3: CASSLASRYTQYF
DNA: TGTGCCAGCAGCTTAGCGTCCAGGTATACGCAGTATTTT

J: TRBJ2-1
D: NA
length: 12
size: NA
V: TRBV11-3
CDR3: CASSLRSDEQFF
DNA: TGTGCCAGCAGCTTACGATCGGATGAGCAGTTCTTC

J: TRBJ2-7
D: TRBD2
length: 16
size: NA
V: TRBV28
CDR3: CASSLTLAGGTYEQYF
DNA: TGTGCCAGCAGTTTGACCCTAGCGGGAGGAACCTACGAGCAGTACTTC

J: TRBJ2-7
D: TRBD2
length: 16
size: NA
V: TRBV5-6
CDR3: CASSLNPAGEAYEQYF
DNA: TGTGCCAGCAGCTTGAACCCAGCGGGAGAGGCCTACGAGCAGTACTTC

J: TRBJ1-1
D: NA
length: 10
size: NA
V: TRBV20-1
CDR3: CSARATEAFF
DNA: TGCAGTGCTAGGGCTACTGAAGCTTTCTTT

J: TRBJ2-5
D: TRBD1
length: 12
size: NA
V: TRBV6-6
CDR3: CASSYPGGWSHF
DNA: TGTGCCAGCAGTTACCCAGGGGGCTGGTCGCACTTC

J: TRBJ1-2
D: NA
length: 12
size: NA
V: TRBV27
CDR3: CASGAGTYGYTF
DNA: TGTGCCAGCGGGGCAGGCACTTATGGCTACACCTTC

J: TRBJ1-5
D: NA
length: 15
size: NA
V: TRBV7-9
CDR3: CASSPGQSSNQPQHF
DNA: TGTGCCAGCAGCCCAGGACAGTCTAGCAATCAGCCCCAGCATTTT

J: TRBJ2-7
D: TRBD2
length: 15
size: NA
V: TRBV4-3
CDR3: CASSPGLGVSYEQYF
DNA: TGCGCCAGCAGCCCGGGACTAGGGGTCTCCTACGAGCAGTACTTC

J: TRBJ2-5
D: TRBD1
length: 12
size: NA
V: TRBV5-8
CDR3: CASSWTGETQYF
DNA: TGTGCCAGCAGCTGGACAGGAGAGACCCAGTACTTC

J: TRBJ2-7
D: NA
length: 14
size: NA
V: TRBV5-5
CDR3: CASSLSPGTYEQYF
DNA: TGTGCCAGCAGCTTGTCGCCAGGGACCTACGAGCAGTACTTC

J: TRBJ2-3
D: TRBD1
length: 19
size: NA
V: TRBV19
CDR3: CASSTRRMGRQGITDTQYF
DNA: TGTGCCAGTAGTACTAGAAGAATGGGGAGACAGGGGATCACAGATACGCAGTATTTT